Reported below is one TCR beta chain. Its antigen is currently unknown. Germline V gene lookup returns CDR1 SQVTM and CDR2 ANQGSEA. This CDR3 has 14 amino acids. Unmatched junction bases numbered 2, after V lost 4 bases and J lost 2 bases. The data are from a study of early T cells in non-severe SARS-CoV-2 infection. Study results and caveats: Anti-spike CD8 specificities were favored by VDJdb matching, whose results missed private and CD4 specificities.

cDNA molecules, individually, were tagged with unique molecular identifiers. In TCRdb, the 5' RACE reads were re-called with MiXCR into one record per CDR3 protein. This sample has 75,000 to 80,000 distinct CDR3 sequences; about a sixth occur once, and the top ten carry about 3%. The clonotype comes from an adult who was a healthcare worker with PCR-confirmed SARS-CoV-2 infection or an uninfected control (not recorded which). The sample consisted of whole blood. This rearrangement joins TRBV29-1 to TRBJ1-6, with 7 bases that match TRBD1. The CDR3 spells CSVATGAYNSPLHF. In DNA, the CDR3 is TGCAGCGTTGCCACAGGGGCCTATAATTCACCCCTCCACTTT.